The 28 T cell receptor beta chains listed next were all sequenced from one sample in a study of T cell responses to AZD1222 COVID-19 vaccine. Repertoires were generated with immunoSEQ multiplex PCR, while TCRdb's copy carries only in-frame clones and drops some. In the table there are fewer than 150,000 clones, roughly 84% of which are singletons. The source material was peripheral blood, sampled on day 0 of AZD1222 vaccination. The source of these receptors is an adult in good health.

V and J are TRBV3-1 (or the pseudogene TRBV3-2) and TRBJ2-1; 9 bases are shared with TRBD2. Looked up from germline, CDR1 is LGHDT and CDR2 is YNNKEL (reference sequence). Losses at the gene ends were 2 bases for V and 5 bases for J; bases not matched to a gene: 4. The CDR3 consists of 15 residues. The CDR3 region is CASSQSGGPHNEQFF. The CDR3 nucleotides are TGTGCCAGCAGCCAAAGCGGGGGGCCCCACAATGAGCAGTTCTTC.

This chain uses TRBV19 with TRBJ1-2; TRBD1 is a possible D gene (5 bases). The CDR3 is 13 amino acids. V was pared by 6 bases and J by 3 bases, with 11 bases between. Germline CDR1 and CDR2: LNHDA and SQIVND (reference sequence). This CDR3 is CASRADRDYGYTF. Here the CDR3 DNA reads TGTGCCAGTAGGGCAGACAGAGACTATGGCTACACCTTC.

J is TRBJ1-6 and V is TRBV28, with 7 bases matching TRBD1. Germline assignment: CDR1 MDHEN and CDR2 SYDVKM. J was trimmed by 5 bases and V by 7 bases; bases with no gene match: 8. The CDR3 is made up of 15 amino acids. Here the CDR3 DNA reads TGTGCCAGCACTGAGACAGGGACGGATAATTCACCCCTCCACTTT. Translating it yields CASTETGTDNSPLHF.

The genes are TRBV4-1 and TRBJ1-5; D remains ambiguous. Germline V gives CDR1 MGHRA, CDR2 YSYEKL. CDR3 length equals 12 residues. Trimming shortened V by 0 bases and J by 7 bases, and 4 bases separated the two germline ends. DNA for the CDR3: TGCGCCAGCAGCCAAGACGGCCAGCCCCAGCATTTT. Residues: CASSQDGQPQHF.

CDR3 region: CASSDRGQNSPLHF. Written as DNA, the CDR3 is TGTGCCAGCAGTGACAGGGGGCAAAATTCACCCCTCCACTTT. This chain links TRBV3-1 (or the pseudogene TRBV3-2) with TRBJ1-6, with TRBD1 identical over 10 bases. Germline V gene data show CDR1 as LGHDT and CDR2 as YNNKEL (reference sequence). Germline trimming cut 6 bases from V and 7 bases from J; bases unmatched to any gene: 3. The CDR3 is 14 amino acids.

The V call is TRBV19, the J call TRBJ1-6; the D is unclear. Germline CDR1 reads LNHDA; CDR2 reads SQIVND (reference sequence). Trimming removed 6 bases from V and 3 bases from J, with 6 bases in between. There are 13 residues in the CDR3. CDR3 DNA: TGTGCCAGTAGGGGAAACTATAATTCACCCCTCCACTTT. The encoded protein is CASRGNYNSPLHF.

The rearrangement joins TRBV11-3 to TRBJ2-3, with D unresolved. The length of the CDR3 is 14 residues. Trimming pared 0 bases from V and 7 bases from J, leaving 11 bases between. Germline-derived CDR1 and CDR2 are SGHNT and YENEEA. Written as DNA, the CDR3 is TGTGCCAGCAGCTTAGATCCTTCAGTTAATACGCAGTATTTT. Its translation: CASSLDPSVNTQYF.

This chain links TRBV5-1 with TRBJ1-6; 9 bases line up with TRBD1. The CDR3 is 15 amino acids. From germline, CDR1 is SGHRS and CDR2 YFSETQ. The V gene end was trimmed by 3 bases and the J gene end by 5 bases; junction bases not matched to a gene: 3. Here the CDR3 reads CASSWGDRDNSPLHF. The CDR3 DNA follows: TGCGCCAGCAGCTGGGGGGACAGGGATAATTCACCCCTCCACTTT.

This chain connects TRBV3-1 (or the pseudogene TRBV3-2) to TRBJ2-1, with TRBD2 matching 8 bases. Germline CDR1 and CDR2: LGHDT and YNNKEL (reference sequence). This CDR3 is built from 14 residues. Losses at the gene ends were 4 bases for V and 6 bases for J; bases not matched to a gene: 5. The chain's CDR3 is CASSLRTSTNEQFF. CDR3 coding DNA: TGTGCCAGCAGCCTACGGACTAGCACCAATGAGCAGTTCTTC.

The sample holds one count of this clone. The chain recombines TRBV2 with TRBJ1-1; 7 nucleotides agree with TRBD1. The V segment lost 3 bases and the J segment 5 bases; nucleotides outside the gene matches: 12. This CDR3 is built from 16 residues. The germline CDR1 and CDR2 sequences are SNHLY and FYNNEI. The CDR3 loop reads CASSESRGQGYTEAFF. For the CDR3, the DNA is TGTGCCAGCAGTGAGTCAAGGGGGCAAGGGTATACTGAAGCTTTCTTT.

This clone showed up just a few times. The chain carries TRBV3-1 (or the pseudogene TRBV3-2) and TRBJ2-7; 7 bases are shared with TRBD1. Per the germline V gene, CDR1 is LGHDT and CDR2 is YNNKEL (reference sequence). This CDR3 region has 14 residues. V lost 5 bases and J lost 2; bases outside the gene matches: 6. In DNA, the CDR3 is TGTGCCAGCAGCTCCTGGACAGGTACCTACGAGCAGTACTTC. Translation: CASSSWTGTYEQYF.

This clone was recorded a few times. The J gene is TRBJ1-1, the V gene TRBV15; a possible D gene is TRBD1 (5 bases). Germline V CDR1 and CDR2: LNHNV, YYDKDF (reference sequence). The V end was cut by 4 bases, the J end by 10 bases, with 28 bases between. CDR3 length: 17 residues. In nucleotides, the CDR3 is TGTGCCACCAGCACCCGGGTCTTTCGGGGCAGCTCGGATGGAGCTTTCTTT. Its translation: CATSTRVFRGSSDGAFF.

On this clone itself: One junction end does not reproduce the germline sequence, and a read error may be involved. The gene calls are TRBV5-1 and TRBJ2-3; tentative D call: TRBD2 (5 bases). This CDR3 has 13 amino acids. Germline CDR1 and CDR2: SGHRS and YFSETQ. The CDR3 region is CASRLGGTDTQYF. CDR3 bases: TGCGCCAGCAGGTTGGGAGGCACAGATACGCAGTATTTT.

This clone was observed a few times. The sample holds other DNA sequences that translate to the same CDR3. The chain uses TRBV5-1 and TRBJ1-2; no firm D call. This CDR3 spans 13 amino acids. Trimming took 0 bases from V and 6 from J, leaving 9 bases between them. Germline V gene data show CDR1 as SGHRS and CDR2 as YFSETQ. CDR3 amino acids: CASSLGPADGYTF. The CDR3 region has the DNA TGCGCCAGCAGCTTGGGGCCTGCCGATGGCTACACCTTC. Based on the CDR3 plus reference TRBV5-1 and TRBJ1-2, the full variable domain is KAGVTQTPRYLIKTRGQQVTLSCSPISGHRSVSWYQQTPGQGLQFLFEYFSETQRNKGNFPGRFSGRQFSNSRSEMNVSTLELGDSALYLCASSLGPADGYTFGSGTRLTVV.

The V call is TRBV5-1, the J call TRBJ2-5, with TRBD1 matching 9 bases. This CDR3 region has 16 residues. J gave up 4 bases and V 2 bases, and 9 bases lay outside the gene matches. CDR1 and CDR2 from the germline V gene are SGHRS and YFSETQ. In DNA form, the CDR3 reads TGCGCCAGCAGCTTCCCACCGGGACAGGGAGGAGAGACCCAGTACTTC. Protein product: CASSFPPGQGGETQYF.

Comments on this clone: The identical CDR3 is also encoded by other nucleotide sequences in the sample. The CDR3 nucleotides are TGTGCCAGTAGTATAGTCGGGGGGCCAAGCAATCAGCCCCAGCATTTT. Translation gives CASSIVGGPSNQPQHF. This chain links TRBV19 with TRBJ1-5; TRBD1 might be the D (6 bases). V was shortened by 1 base and J by 1 base, with 11 bases between the two germline ends. Germline V gene sequence: CDR1 LNHDA, CDR2 SQIVND (reference sequence). The CDR3 sequence is 16 residues long.

The V call is TRBV6-5, the J call TRBJ1-6; a possible D gene is TRBD1 (6 bases). Trimming shortened V by 8 bases and J by 7 bases, and 12 bases separated the two germline ends. Germline V lookup: CDR1 MNHEY, CDR2 SVGAGI. The CDR3 has 13 amino acids. CDR3 nucleotide sequence: TGTGCCAGCGCAGGGCAGGGGAATTCACCCCTCCACTTT. Residues: CASAGQGNSPLHF.

The chain employs TRBV9 and TRBJ1-5; possibly TRBD1 for D (6 bases). V lost 0 bases and J 9 bases, leaving 16 bases between the germline ends. In germline, CDR1 is SGDLS, CDR2 YYNGEE. This CDR3 spans 15 amino acids. The CDR3 DNA reads as TGTGCCAGCAGCGTAGCTGAGGGGGAAAAGTGGCCCCAGCATTTT. Its protein is CASSVAEGEKWPQHF.

This chain links TRBV2 with TRBJ2-7; D is unresolved. Deletions cut 5 bases from V and 6 bases from J, with 23 bases between. The CDR3 has 16 residues. Germline V gives CDR1 SNHLY, CDR2 FYNNEI. The CDR3 sequence is CASSSTPGLWVSEQYF. CDR3 nucleotides: TGTGCCAGCAGTTCCACTCCGGGTCTTTGGGTCTCCGAGCAGTACTTC.

This chain links TRBV28 with TRBJ1-2; tentatively, D is TRBD1 (5 bases). Germline CDR1 reads MDHEN; CDR2 reads SYDVKM. CDR3 size: 15 residues. The V gene lost 2 bases and the J gene lost 6 bases, with 16 bases spanning the gap. CDR3 coding DNA: TGTGCCAGCAGTTTACTATGGGGGGGATTAAATGGCTACACCTTC. This encodes CASSLLWGGLNGYTF.

The chain recombines TRBV19 with TRBJ1-5; D gene uncertain. The CDR3 is 15 residues long. The V end was cut by 3 bases, the J end by 5 bases, with 14 bases between. Germline assignment: CDR1 LNHDA and CDR2 SQIVND (reference sequence). This CDR3 reads CASSIGPAGDQPQHF. For the CDR3, the DNA is TGTGCCAGTAGTATTGGTCCCGCCGGGGATCAGCCCCAGCATTTT.

This chain joins TRBV5-1 and TRBJ1-6, with D uncertain. The CDR3 contains 18 residues. Trimming took off 2 bases at V and 7 bases at J, with 22 bases between the two ends. The germline V gene has CDR1 SGHRS and CDR2 YFSETQ. CDR3 DNA sequence: TGCGCCAGCAGCTTAGAAGGGCTTCGCTTCCCCCTAAATTCACCCCTCCACTTT. The encoded protein is CASSLEGLRFPLNSPLHF.

The chain employs TRBV24-1 and TRBJ2-2; 10 bases match TRBD1. With V trimmed by 1 base and J by 1 base, 5 bases remained unmatched. Germline assignment: CDR1 KGHDR and CDR2 SFDVKD. The CDR3 totals 18 residues. In DNA form, the CDR3 reads TGTGCCACCAGTGATTTAGGGACAGGGGTCATGAACACCGGGGAGCTGTTTTTT. As protein: CATSDLGTGVMNTGELFF.

This clone has a handful of counts. The rearrangement joins TRBV10-3 to TRBJ2-5; 10 bases line up with TRBD2. This CDR3 spans 15 amino acids. Germline CDR1 and CDR2: ENHRY and SYGVKD. J lost 5 bases, V lost 3 bases, and 6 bases had no gene match. DNA for the CDR3: TGTGCCATCAGTGACCCAGCGGGGGGGCGGGAGACCCAGTACTTC. It codes for CAISDPAGGRETQYF.

This sequence joins TRBV18 and TRBJ1-1; 8 bases are shared with TRBD1. V lost 4 bases, J lost 5 bases, and 9 bases stayed unmatched. Germline V CDR1 and CDR2: KGHSH, LQKENI. The CDR3 has 15 residues. CDR3 loop: CASSRVTGALTEAFF. In DNA, the CDR3 is TGTGCCAGCTCACGCGTGACAGGGGCGCTTACTGAAGCTTTCTTT.

The J gene is TRBJ2-3, the V gene TRBV9; 9 bases map to TRBD1. The CDR3 extends over 15 amino acids. J was trimmed by 6 bases and V by 0 bases; bases with no gene match: 5. Per the germline V gene, CDR1 is SGDLS and CDR2 is YYNGEE. The chain's CDR3 is CASSVVATGGDTQYF. Written as DNA, the CDR3 is TGTGCCAGCAGCGTAGTAGCAACAGGGGGCGATACGCAGTATTTT.

The chain is built from TRBV5-1 and TRBJ1-2; 9 bases are shared with TRBD1. J lost 4 bases, V lost 4 bases, and 2 bases had no gene match. CDR1 and CDR2 from the germline V gene are SGHRS and YFSETQ. The CDR3 sequence is 13 residues long. The CDR3 sequence: CASSQGQGYGYTF. The CDR3 coding sequence is TGCGCCAGCAGCCAGGGACAGGGCTATGGCTACACCTTC.

The gene calls are TRBV3-1 (or the pseudogene TRBV3-2) and TRBJ1-4, with D tentatively TRBD1 (5 bases). The CDR3 is made up of 12 amino acids. Germline V gives CDR1 LGHDT, CDR2 YNNKEL (reference sequence). The ends were cut back, 4 bases at V and 8 bases at J, with 8 bases in the middle. The CDR3 bases are TGTGCCAGCAGCCCCGAGGGGGAAAAACTGTTTTTT. It translates to CASSPEGEKLFF.